This TCR beta chain stems from a study of shared clonotypes between healthy human individuals (dated by TCRdb to 2018 to 2021). A note on the overall study: A couple of women and a few men aged 18 to 49 years were included in the cohort. The study deeply sequenced blood TCR repertoires of several healthy adults to estimate repertoire size and the extent of clonotype sharing between individuals. For each donor, CD4 naive and CD4 memory were each run on three plates, CD8 naive on two plates, and CD8 memory on one plate. Leukapheresis yielded between about 0.85 and 10 billion PBMCs per donor. To increase sequencing depth and limit assay-specific biases, different laboratories used diverse techniques to prepare libraries and sequence TCR repertoires.

TCR CDR3 regions were amplified from genomic DNA by multiplex PCR using the deep immunoSEQ assay. Extracted genomic DNA from each cell subset was distributed evenly across all wells of several immunoSEQ 96-well plates, and each plate was treated as a replicate. For sorted subsets, each replicate PCR was loaded with 150 to 250 ng genomic DNA, equivalent to roughly 30,000 T cell genomes. Purified libraries were measured with a Qubit 3.0 fluorometer, size-checked on a Bioanalyzer 2100, and measured again with the KAPA Library Quantification kit. Each immunoSEQ 96-well plate was sequenced on its own single-read 150-cycle Illumina NextSeq 550 flow cell. Turning to the authors' computational methods: The immunoSEQ output contained only junctional sequences without quality scores, so filtering could not match that applied to full-length reads. Sequences were annotated with PyIR, a Python wrapper for IgBLAST v1.9, and V/J genes and CDR3 were assigned using IMGT germline references. Reads were removed for weak V/J assignments (E-value above 1e-6), missing CDR3, stop codons, out-of-frame junctions, or ambiguous translated residues. V3J clonotypes were defined as sequences sharing an identical inferred V gene, J gene, and CDR3 amino acid sequence. Percentage overlap between repertoires was calculated by dividing the number of shared unique clonotypes by the size of the smaller repertoire. RTK rarefaction, the Chao1 estimator, and Recon v2.1 estimates of unobserved clonotypes were used to assess repertoire richness. OLGA was used to compute generation probabilities for all TCRbeta clonotypes that the gDNA method yielded from a handful of donors. As stored in TCRdb, this immuneACCESS dataset retains in-frame rearrangements with V and J assigned. A fraction of the clones does not appear; measured against another copy, unresolved V genes explain less than half of the discrepancy, and the remainder lacks a known reason. The DNA was the basis for D and trimming; V, J and clone size are from that table. This sample comprises millions of clones, 85% to 95% of them detected only once. Roughly 0.13% of the sample is in the top ten clones.

The donors were healthy, HIV-negative adults who had no recently reported acute infections or vaccinations. All donors were Caucasian adults living in Nashville, Tennessee, USA. CD4+ T cells were enriched by magnetic negative selection; naive cells were then positively selected on CD45RA, and the negative fraction formed the memory subset. After blood collection by leukapheresis, PBMCs were isolated using Ficoll-Histopaque density gradient centrifugation and then cryopreserved in the vapor phase of liquid nitrogen. Analytical flow cytometry was used to check the purity and quantity of each magnetically sorted T cell population. Genomic DNA was isolated from every sorted fraction and measured by UV absorbance on a Nanodrop 2000c. Study-level results and caveats: Naive subsets generally had larger estimated clonotype richness than memory subsets did. About 5% of naive CD4, 3.5% of naive CD8, about 2.1% of memory CD4, and about 0.4% of memory CD8 clonotypes were shared across a few donors. The genetic and exposure-history diversity represented was limited by the small number of donors. Sampling was limited to blood, and TCR repertoires in tissue likely differ from TCR repertoires in blood. Pairwise subsampling indicated that sequencing depth was expected to affect the degree of clonotype sharing among donors. Even with the large sequencing depth, rarefaction of the sorted-subset datasets indicated that sequencing was incomplete. Compared with non-shared clonotypes, clonotypes shared by all four sorted-subset donors had higher generation probabilities.

Per the germline V gene, SNHLY is the CDR1 and FYNNEI is the CDR2. Its CDR3 holds 13 amino acids, cysteine through phenylalanine. The DNA shown is the 39-base CDR3, in frame from base 1. V drops 8 bases and J drops 5 bases, leaving 15 bases in between. Details on this clone: What antigen it recognizes has not been identified. Base-call qualities are not available, and no considerably larger clone is one nucleotide away.

Sample: naive CD4+ T cells sorted from blood. Reading the label with the study, this specimen's cell subset or site is: CD45RA+ positively selected. The sequence came from a man aged 18 to 35 in good health. The rearrangement combines TRBV2 with TRBJ1-1, with TRBD1 tentatively as D gene (5 bases match). The CDR3 is CASLPRESTEAFF. The nucleotides are TGTGCCAGCCTACCCAGGGAGTCAACTGAAGCTTTCTTT.